The 32 T cell receptor beta chains reported below all come from one sample, sequenced in a study of chemoradiotherapy in HPV16-positive cancers. The method was immunoSEQ multiplex PCR; TCRdb's version includes in-frame clones alone and lacks a portion of them. This table has approximately 880 clones, 87% appearing once. This specimen consisted of tumor tissue, obtained from a patient who underwent chemoradiotherapy. The receptor source for this set is a human donor with HPV-associated anogenital cancer.

CDR3 coding DNA: TGTGCCAGCAGCCCGATTCAGGGATTCTACACTGAAGCTTTCTTT. Its protein product is CASSPIQGFYTEAFF. The chain joins TRBV9 to TRBJ1-1; D might be TRBD1 (5 bases). V was shortened by 4 bases and J by 3 bases, with 16 bases between the two germline ends. CDR3 length: 15 amino acids. Germline CDR1 is SGDLS and CDR2 is YYNGEE.

This clone was detected only a few times. The chain carries TRBV2 and TRBJ2-1; D is undetermined. V lost 4 bases and J 2 bases, leaving 12 bases between the germline ends. This CDR3 region has 15 residues. Germline V lookup: CDR1 SNHLY, CDR2 FYNNEI. CDR3 in DNA: TGTGCCAGCAGTGTGGACCCGAACCCCTACAATGAGCAGTTCTTC. The encoded protein is CASSVDPNPYNEQFF.

The chain combines TRBV7-8 with TRBJ1-2; 7 positions match TRBD1. Germline values: CDR1 SGHVS, CDR2 FQNEAQ. V dropped 4 bases and J dropped 4; count of bases not matched to a gene: 9. This CDR3 region has 15 residues. CDR3 DNA sequence: TGTGCCAGCAGCTCCCGAGACAGGGCGGGCTATGGCTACACCTTC. It encodes CASSSRDRAGYGYTF.

A few counts support this clone. CDR3 nucleotides: TGTGCCAGCAGCCTCGAAGGGACAGAAGCTTTCTTT. This gives the protein CASSLEGTEAFF. V and J are TRBV4-2 and TRBJ1-1; D is perhaps TRBD1 (6 bases). Looked up from germline, CDR1 is LGHNA and CDR2 is YNFKEQ. V lost 4 bases and J 8 bases, leaving 11 bases between the germline ends. The CDR3 length is 12 residues.

The chain links TRBV19 to TRBJ2-7; 8 bases agree with TRBD1. CDR3 length equals 15 residues. V gave up 5 bases and J gave up 0 bases; unmatched junction bases: 6. Per the germline V gene, CDR1 is LNHDA and CDR2 is SQIVND (reference sequence). The CDR3 DNA sequence: TGTGCCAGTAGTCCAGGGGGCCTCTTCTCCTACGAGCAGTACTTC. Encoded protein: CASSPGGLFSYEQYF.

The rearrangement uses TRBV30 and TRBJ1-4; a weak D match, TRBD1 (6 bases). The germline V gene has CDR1 GTSNPN and CDR2 SVGIG (reference sequence). The CDR3 is 13 amino acids. Trimming left V 3 bases short and J 8 bases short, with 13 bases between. CDR3 residues: CAWRNRQAEKLFF. CDR3 nucleotide sequence: TGTGCCTGGAGGAACAGACAGGCAGAAAAACTGTTTTTT.

The V and J genes are TRBV27 and TRBJ1-1; D possibly corresponds to TRBD1 (5 bases). The CDR3 contains 14 residues. Germline CDR1 and CDR2: MNHEY and SMNVEV (reference sequence). Trimming removed 2 bases from V and 4 bases from J, with 11 bases in between. The CDR3: CASSLGGTSTEAFF. In nucleotides, the CDR3 is TGTGCCAGCAGTTTAGGGGGGACGTCCACTGAAGCTTTCTTT.

This chain connects TRBV19 to TRBJ1-5; 7 bases are a match to TRBD1. V dropped 3 bases and J dropped 7; count of bases not matched to a gene: 3. CDR1 LNHDA and CDR2 SQIVND come from the germline V gene (reference sequence). This CDR3 is 13 amino acids long. In DNA form, the CDR3 reads TGTGCCAGTAGTATGAGAGGGGGCCAGCCCCAGCATTTT. Its protein product is CASSMRGGQPQHF.

V and J are TRBV4-3 and TRBJ1-6; no firm D call. Germline loops: CDR1 LGHNA, CDR2 YSLEER. This CDR3 region has 16 residues. The germline V and J ends were trimmed by 2 bases and 2 bases, with 10 bases remaining between them. CDR3 DNA: TGCGCCAGCAGCCAAACGTTCGGGACCTATAATTCACCCCTCCACTTT. This translates into CASSQTFGTYNSPLHF.

Notes on this clone: At the DNA level, this CDR3 is encoded by other sequences in the same sample as well. This chain uses TRBV29-1 with TRBJ1-2; maybe TRBD1 (5 bases). CDR1 and CDR2 from the germline V gene are SQVTM and ANQGSEA. The germline V and J ends were trimmed by 3 bases and 2 bases, with 7 bases remaining between them. The CDR3 is 12 residues long. The CDR3: CSVEAGNYGYTF. The DNA of the CDR3 is TGCAGCGTTGAGGCAGGGAACTATGGCTACACCTTC.

The CDR3 sequence: CASSFPGRTQETQYF. CDR3 nucleotide sequence: TGTGCCAGCAGCTTCCCGGGACGAACCCAAGAGACCCAGTACTTC. The chain is built from TRBV5-4 and TRBJ2-5, with D possibly being TRBD1 or TRBD2 (5 bases each). This CDR3 has 15 amino acids. V lost 2 bases and J 1 base, leaving 12 bases between the germline ends. CDR1 SGHNT and CDR2 YYREEE come from the germline V gene (reference sequence).

The CDR3 DNA reads as TGTGCCAGCATCGAACAGGACAGGGCCTACAATGAGCAGTTCTTC. It is translated as CASIEQDRAYNEQFF. The J gene is TRBJ2-1, the V gene TRBV2, with 8 bases identical to TRBD1. Germline V lookup: CDR1 SNHLY, CDR2 FYNNEI. The V segment lost 7 bases and the J segment 2 bases; nucleotides outside the gene matches: 7. There are 15 residues in the CDR3.

The chain couples TRBV18 to TRBJ1-1, with D perhaps TRBD1 (5 bases). V was shortened by 3 bases and J by 1 base, with 6 bases between the two germline ends. The CDR3 has 13 residues. CDR1 and CDR2 (germline): KGHSH, LQKENI. The CDR3 nucleotides are TGTGCCAGCTCACCGACAGAGAACACTGAAGCTTTCTTT. This sequence encodes CASSPTENTEAFF.

V is TRBV9 and J is TRBJ2-3; TRBD2 agrees at 8 bases. The CDR3 contains 16 residues. The germline V gene has CDR1 SGDLS and CDR2 YYNGEE. V was pared by 0 bases and J by 2 bases, with 5 bases of the junction left unmatched. This CDR3 is CASSVAGAGVTDTQYF. CDR3 nucleotides: TGTGCCAGCAGCGTAGCCGGAGCGGGGGTCACAGATACGCAGTATTTT.

This chain uses TRBV21-1 with TRBJ2-7. TRBV21-1 is a pseudogene. The CDR3 loop spans 9 amino acids. The CDR3 sequence: CAVPYEQYF. The CDR3 nucleotides read TGTGCCGTTCCCTACGAGCAGTACTTC.

The rearrangement uses TRBV11-3 and TRBJ2-7; a weak D match, TRBD2 (6 bases). Germline V gene sequence: CDR1 SGHNT, CDR2 YENEEA. The V and J ends lost 3 bases and 4 bases respectively, with 16 bases between them. There are 15 residues in the CDR3. The CDR3 DNA is TGTGCCAGCAGCTTTTTTGAATCGAGCGGGTACGAGCAGTACTTC. Amino acids: CASSFFESSGYEQYF.

The chain uses TRBV11-1 and TRBJ2-1; 8 bases line up with TRBD1. The trim removed 6 bases at V and 2 bases at J, leaving 3 bases unmatched. This CDR3 comprises 14 residues. Germline lookup yields CDR1 SGHAT and CDR2 FQDESV (reference sequence). The CDR3 here is CASRPRGPYNEQFF. In DNA form, the CDR3 reads TGTGCCAGCAGGCCCAGGGGGCCCTACAATGAGCAGTTCTTC.

The chain couples TRBV7-9 to TRBJ2-2; unclear D gene. This CDR3 region has 10 residues. CDR1 and CDR2 (germline): SEHNR, FQNEAQ (reference sequence). Trimming removed 5 bases from V and 8 bases from J, with 3 bases in between. The CDR3 protein is CASSLGELFF. The CDR3 nucleotides read TGTGCCAGCAGCCTGGGGGAGCTGTTTTTT.

The gene calls are TRBV2 and TRBJ1-4; D is ambiguous. CDR3 length: 15 amino acids. Trimming cost V 4 bases and J 0 bases, with 9 bases left between them. The germline V gene has CDR1 SNHLY and CDR2 FYNNEI. DNA of the CDR3: TGTGCCAGCAGTGCCCTGGTTGCAACTAATGAAAAACTGTTTTTT. Its protein is CASSALVATNEKLFF.

The table lists this clone with a few counts. The V call is TRBV19, the J call TRBJ2-7, with D maybe TRBD2 (5 bases). Trimming cost V 1 base and J 4 bases, with 11 bases left between them. The CDR3 totals 14 residues. CDR1 LNHDA and CDR2 SQIVND come from the germline V gene (reference sequence). CDR3 DNA sequence: TGTGCCAGTAGTATAGGAGGGCAGCAATACGAGCAGTACTTC. Its protein product is CASSIGGQQYEQYF.

The V gene is TRBV11-1, the J gene TRBJ2-5; 9 bases match TRBD2. CDR3 length: 17 residues. V lost 4 bases to trimming and J lost 9 bases; unmatched junction nucleotides: 18. Germline loops: CDR1 SGHAT, CDR2 FQDESV (reference sequence). The CDR3 region is CASSSRGSGGPQGAQYF. Here the CDR3 DNA reads TGTGCCAGCAGCTCGCGGGGTAGCGGGGGCCCCCAGGGGGCCCAGTACTTC.

The CDR3 region has the DNA TGTGCCAGCTTGGGCCAGATCGACACTGAAGCTTTCTTT. As protein: CASLGQIDTEAFF. V and J are TRBV2 and TRBJ1-1; D not resolved. This CDR3 is built from 13 residues. In germline, CDR1 is SNHLY, CDR2 FYNNEI. V was shortened by 8 bases and J by 3 bases, with 13 bases between the two germline ends.

The chain joins TRBV5-4 to TRBJ1-1; D gene ambiguous. The ends were cut back, 4 bases at V and 6 bases at J, with 13 bases in the middle. The CDR3 is made up of 13 amino acids. The germline V gene has CDR1 SGHNT and CDR2 YYREEE (reference sequence). The CDR3 reads CASSADRVPEAFF. Written as DNA, the CDR3 is TGTGCCAGCAGCGCGGACCGGGTACCTGAAGCTTTCTTT.

Only a few counts were recorded for this clone. The rearrangement joins TRBV19 to TRBJ2-7; 9 nucleotides match TRBD1. Per the germline V gene, CDR1 is LNHDA and CDR2 is SQIVND (reference sequence). CDR3 length: 15 residues. The J segment lost 0 bases and the V segment lost 7 bases, leaving 7 bases of the junction unmatched. The DNA of the CDR3 is TGTGCCAGTAAGCCCGGGACAGGGACCTCCTACGAGCAGTACTTC. This codes for CASKPGTGTSYEQYF.

V usage is TRBV7-9 and J usage is TRBJ1-4; D is possibly TRBD1 (5 bases). Germline CDR1 SEHNR, CDR2 FQNEAQ (reference sequence). Trimming took 8 bases from V and 3 from J, leaving 13 bases between them. CDR3 size: 14 residues. In DNA form, the CDR3 reads TGTGCCAGCGCCATCTCAGGGTCTAATGAAAAACTGTTTTTT. This sequence encodes CASAISGSNEKLFF.

The chain carries TRBV19 and TRBJ2-7; 7 bases match TRBD1. The CDR3 is made up of 14 amino acids. Trimming at V came to 4 bases and at J to 0 bases, leaving 3 bases not matched to a gene. CDR1 is LNHDA, CDR2 SQIVND, per germline (reference sequence). The DNA for the CDR3 is TGTGCCAGTAGTACCAACAGGGGCTCCTACGAGCAGTACTTC. It is translated as CASSTNRGSYEQYF. Drawing the rest from reference TRBV19 and TRBJ2-7, the complete variable domain is DGGITQSPKYLFRKEGQNVTLSCEQNLNHDAMYWYRQDPGQGLRLIYYSQIVNDFQKGDIAEGYSVSREKKESFPLTVTSAQKNPTAFYLCASSTNRGSYEQYFGPGTRLTVT.

The V call is TRBV5-1, the J call TRBJ2-5; TRBD1 aligns across 8 bases. CDR1 is SGHRS, CDR2 YFSETQ, per germline. This CDR3 spans 17 amino acids. V was clipped by 0 bases and J by 3 bases; unmatched bases: 10. As DNA, the CDR3 is TGCGCCAGCAGCTTGGACGGACAGGGAAGGGGGAAAGAGACCCAGTACTTC. Residues: CASSLDGQGRGKETQYF.

This clone was observed once. The chain combines TRBV7-9 with TRBJ1-6, with D maybe TRBD1 (5 bases). CDR3 size: 14 residues. CDR1 and CDR2 from the germline V gene are SEHNR and FQNEAQ (reference sequence). Deletions cut 4 bases from V and 7 bases from J, with 11 bases between. CDR3 coding DNA: TGTGCCAGCAGCTACCTCGGGGGAAATTCACCCCTCCACTTT. Translation: CASSYLGGNSPLHF.

The chain is built from TRBV6-6 and TRBJ1-1; 7 nucleotides match TRBD1. The CDR3 length is 13 residues. Germline V gene lookup returns CDR1 MNHNY and CDR2 SVGAGI (reference sequence). J was trimmed by 14 bases and V by 5 bases; bases with no gene match: 14. For the CDR3, the DNA is TGTGCCAGCAGTCTCCGACAGGGCTCGGCTAGGTTCTTT. Protein: CASSLRQGSARFF.

The chain couples TRBV2 to TRBJ1-4; 12 bases agree with TRBD1. The CDR3 is made up of 14 amino acids. Germline CDR1 SNHLY, CDR2 FYNNEI. The J segment lost 6 bases and the V segment lost 7 bases, leaving 3 bases of the junction unmatched. The CDR3 region has the DNA TGTGCCAGCATGCGGGACAGGGGGCATGAAAAACTGTTTTTT. Translated: CASMRDRGHEKLFF. The full variable domain, in which reference TRBV2 and TRBJ1-4 provide the parts outside the CDR3, is EPEVTQTPSHQVTQMGQEVILRCVPISNHLYFYWYRQILGQKVEFLVSFYNNEISEKSEIFDDQFSVERPDGSNFTLKIRSTKLEDSAMYFCASMRDRGHEKLFFGSGTQLSVL.

This chain joins TRBV27 and TRBJ1-5; 8 nucleotides align to TRBD1. Trimming cost V 5 bases and J 2 bases; bases outside gene matches: 11. CDR3 size: 17 residues. The germline CDR1 and CDR2 sequences are MNHEY and SMNVEV (reference sequence). CDR3 nucleotides: TGTGCCAGCAGTCTAAAACCGGGACAGGAAGGCAATCAGCCCCAGCATTTT. Residues: CASSLKPGQEGNQPQHF.

The chain recombines TRBV6-6 with TRBJ1-1; D may be TRBD1 (5 bases). Trimming pared 6 bases from V and 7 bases from J, leaving 15 bases between. This CDR3 spans 13 amino acids. Germline V gene lookup returns CDR1 MNHNY and CDR2 SVGAGI (reference sequence). In nucleotides, the CDR3 is TGTGCCAGCAGCCACGGGGAAGGGGTTGAAGCTTTCTTT. This gives the protein CASSHGEGVEAFF.